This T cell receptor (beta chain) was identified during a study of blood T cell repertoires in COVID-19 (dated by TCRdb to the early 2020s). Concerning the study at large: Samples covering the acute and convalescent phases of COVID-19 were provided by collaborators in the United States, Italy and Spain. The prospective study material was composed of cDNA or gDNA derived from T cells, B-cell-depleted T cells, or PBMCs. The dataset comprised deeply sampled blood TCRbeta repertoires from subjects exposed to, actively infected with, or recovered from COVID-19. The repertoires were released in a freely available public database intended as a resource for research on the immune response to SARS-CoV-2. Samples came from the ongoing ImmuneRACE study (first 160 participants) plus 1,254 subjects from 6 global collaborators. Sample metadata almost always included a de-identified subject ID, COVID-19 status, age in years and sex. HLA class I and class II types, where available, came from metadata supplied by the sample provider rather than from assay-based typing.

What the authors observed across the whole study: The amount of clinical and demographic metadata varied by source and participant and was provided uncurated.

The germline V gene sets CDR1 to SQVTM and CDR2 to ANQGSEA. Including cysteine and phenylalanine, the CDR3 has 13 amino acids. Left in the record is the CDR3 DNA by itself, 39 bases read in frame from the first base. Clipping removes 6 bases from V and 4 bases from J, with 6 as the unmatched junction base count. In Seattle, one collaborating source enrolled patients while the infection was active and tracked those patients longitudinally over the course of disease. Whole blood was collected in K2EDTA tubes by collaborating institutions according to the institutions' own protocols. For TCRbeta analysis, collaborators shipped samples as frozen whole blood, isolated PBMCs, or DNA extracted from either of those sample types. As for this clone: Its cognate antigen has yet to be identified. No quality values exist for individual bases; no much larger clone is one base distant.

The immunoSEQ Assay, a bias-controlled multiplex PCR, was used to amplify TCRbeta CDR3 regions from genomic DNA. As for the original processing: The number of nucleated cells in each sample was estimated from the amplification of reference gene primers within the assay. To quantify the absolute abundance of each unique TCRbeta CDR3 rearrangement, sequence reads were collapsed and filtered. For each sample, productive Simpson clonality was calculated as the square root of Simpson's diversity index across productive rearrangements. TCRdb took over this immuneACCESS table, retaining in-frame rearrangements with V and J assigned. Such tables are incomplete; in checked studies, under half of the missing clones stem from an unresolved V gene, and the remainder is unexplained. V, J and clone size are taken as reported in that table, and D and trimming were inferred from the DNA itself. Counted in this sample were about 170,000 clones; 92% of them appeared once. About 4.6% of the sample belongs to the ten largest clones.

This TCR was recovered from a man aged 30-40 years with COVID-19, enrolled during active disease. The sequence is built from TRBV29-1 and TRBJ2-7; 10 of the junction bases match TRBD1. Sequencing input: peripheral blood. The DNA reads TGCAGCGTCAAAGGACAGGGGGGTTACGAGCAGTACTTC. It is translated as CSVKGQGGYEQYF.